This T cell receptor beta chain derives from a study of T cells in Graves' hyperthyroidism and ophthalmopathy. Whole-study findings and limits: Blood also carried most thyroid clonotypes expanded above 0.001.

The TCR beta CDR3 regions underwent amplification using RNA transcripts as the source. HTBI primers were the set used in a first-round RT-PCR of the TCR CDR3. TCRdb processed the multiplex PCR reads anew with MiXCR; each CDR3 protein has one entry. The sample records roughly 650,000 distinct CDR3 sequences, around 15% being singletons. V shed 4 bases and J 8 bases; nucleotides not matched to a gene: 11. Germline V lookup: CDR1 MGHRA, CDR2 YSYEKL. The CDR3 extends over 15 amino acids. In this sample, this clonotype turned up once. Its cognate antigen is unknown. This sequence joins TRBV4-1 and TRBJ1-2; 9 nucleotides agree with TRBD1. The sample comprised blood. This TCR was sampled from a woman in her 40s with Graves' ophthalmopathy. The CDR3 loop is CASSPTDRGREGYTF. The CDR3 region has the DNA TGCGCCAGCAGCCCCACGGACAGGGGAAGAGAGGGCTACACCTTC.